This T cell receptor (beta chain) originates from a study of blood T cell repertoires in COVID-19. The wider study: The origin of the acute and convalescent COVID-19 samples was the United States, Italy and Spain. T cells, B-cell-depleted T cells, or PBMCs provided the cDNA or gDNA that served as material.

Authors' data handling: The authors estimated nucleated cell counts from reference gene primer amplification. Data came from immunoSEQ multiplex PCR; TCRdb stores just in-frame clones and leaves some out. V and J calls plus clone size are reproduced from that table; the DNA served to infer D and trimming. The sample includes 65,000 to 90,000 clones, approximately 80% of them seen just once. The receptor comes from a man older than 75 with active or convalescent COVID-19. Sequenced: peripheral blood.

CDR3 sequence reads: CASSQSRGYSNQPQHF. The CDR3 bases are TGTGCCAGCAGCCAATCCAGGGGCTATAGCAATCAGCCCCAGCATTTT. The rearrangement links TRBV16 to TRBJ1-5; a possible D gene is TRBD1 (6 bases). The CDR3 totals 16 residues. Germline values: CDR1 KGHSY, CDR2 FQNENV. V lost 0 bases, J lost 0 bases, and 9 bases lay in between.